Here is one T cell receptor (beta chain) with its context. Primers for the PCR totalled 60 Vbeta and 13 Jbeta. Sequencing was performed with immunoSEQ multiplex PCR; in TCRdb, only in-frame clones are kept and a portion is missing. The table includes about 130,000 clones, roughly 88% detected once. This sample was included in a study of cytomegalovirus exposure and HLA in healthy donors. J gave up 2 bases and V 0 bases, and 2 bases lay outside the gene matches. CDR1 SGHAT and CDR2 FQNNGV come from the germline V gene. This CDR3 is built from 15 residues. The sequencing input was PBMCs. The V and J genes are TRBV11-2 and TRBJ2-3; 7 nucleotides line up with TRBD1. The TCR comes from a woman between 18 and 29 years old in good health and CMV-seropositive. CDR3: CASSLEGGFTDTQYF. In DNA form, the CDR3 reads TGTGCCAGCAGCTTAGAAGGGGGCTTCACAGATACGCAGTATTTT.